This TCR beta chain was found in a study of shared clonotypes between healthy human individuals. Remarks on this clone: Its target is not known.

Study-level results: Sampling covered blood only; tissue repertoires likely differ. Generally, naive subsets came out with larger estimated richness than memory subsets. Sharing across four donors was highest in naive CD4 (roughly 5%) and lowest in memory CD8 (0.4%).

The method was immunoSEQ multiplex PCR; TCRdb's version includes in-frame clones alone and lacks a portion of them. The sample records 1,400,000 or so clones, about 98.5% being singletons. A CD45RA-negative memory subset and a CD45RA+ naive subset were separated from the CD4+ cells. Germline loops: CDR1 SGHVS, CDR2 FQNEAQ. The CDR3 is 15 amino acids. With V trimmed by 5 bases and J by 10 bases, 9 bases remained unmatched. The TCR was taken from a man aged 25-45 years in good health. The chain joins TRBV7-8 to TRBJ2-1, with 12 bases aligning to TRBD2. Sequencing was performed on naive CD4+ T cells sorted from blood. The subset: CD45RA+ positively selected. The CDR3 nucleotides read TGTGCCAGCAGCCCCGGTGGACTAGCGGGACGGGAGCAGTTCTTC. Its translation: CASSPGGLAGREQFF. The whole variable domain, remainder taken from reference TRBV7-8 and TRBJ2-1, is GAGVSQSPRYKVAKRGQDVALRCDPISGHVSLFWYQQALGQGPEFLTYFQNEAQLDKSGLPSDRFFAERPEGSVSTLKIQRTQQEDSAVYLCASSPGGLAGREQFFGPGTRLTVL.